Listed here is a single T cell receptor beta chain. Its antigen remains unknown. This specimen comes from a study of healthy donors' naive CD4 and CD8 T cells. V lost 8 bases and J lost 9, with 23 bases in between. The CDR3 extends over 15 amino acids. Germline assignment: CDR1 MNHNY and CDR2 SVGAGI (reference sequence). Overall study results and limits: Naive CD4+ and CD8+ cells reportedly differed in usage of most V and J genes. Bias from naive T cell homeostatic proliferation was not addressed.

Naive T cells were sorted: CD4+CD8-CD45RO-CD45RA+ for CD4+, CD8+CD4-CD45RA+CD27bright for CD8+. Starting from 500 ng of total RNA, TCR libraries were made with linear amplification. TCRdb reprocessed the reads with MiXCR, giving one entry per CDR3 protein. The repertoire holds about 180,000 distinct CDR3 sequences, with about four fifths as singletons. J is TRBJ2-1 and V is TRBV6-6, with D possibly matching TRBD2 (6 bases). The receptor was derived from a pool of human donors in good health; the sample pools cells from several healthy donors. Sequencing was done on a sample of naive CD4+ and CD8+ T cells sorted from blood, pooled from several donors. DNA for the CDR3: TGTGCCAGCCTGATCCTCCGGGGACTGTCACCTGAGCAGTTCTTC. This encodes CASLILRGLSPEQFF.